These 8 T cell receptor beta chains were all obtained from the same sample, sequenced in a study of T-cell reconstitution after alpha-beta-depleted transplantation in children. This sample's TCRbeta library carried unique molecular identifier barcodes. Via MiXCR, TCRdb re-called the PCR reads, giving one row per CDR3 protein. The table lists 750,000 to 950,000 distinct CDR3 sequences, around 15% of them singletons, with 5% in the top ten. The material sequenced was PBMCs, mostly from graft donor cells, taken 360 days after TCRalphabeta/CD19-depleted stem cell transplant. These receptors originate from a male patient younger than 18 who had a stem cell transplant for acute lymphoblastic leukemia, so the T cells may come from the graft donor.

This clonotype was recorded a few times. The CDR3 DNA sequence: TGCAGTGCTAGACCAGGGACTAGCGGGAAGTATGAGCAGTTCTTC. It translates to CSARPGTSGKYEQFF. The chain carries TRBV20-1 and TRBJ2-1; 13 bases are shared with TRBD2. This CDR3 comprises 15 residues. V was clipped by 2 bases and J by 8 bases; unmatched bases: 6. Germline V gives CDR1 DFQATT, CDR2 SNEGSKA (reference sequence).

A few counts support this clonotype. The chain has TRBV7-9 and TRBJ2-7; 7 bases are a match to TRBD2. The V and J ends lost 1 base and 3 bases, in that order; junction bases with no gene match: 6. There are 15 residues in the CDR3. CDR1 SEHNR and CDR2 FQNEAQ come from the germline V gene (reference sequence). This CDR3 reads CASSLDREGLYEQYF. DNA for the CDR3: TGTGCCAGCAGCTTAGATAGGGAGGGACTCTACGAGCAGTACTTC.

The J gene is TRBJ2-1, the V gene TRBV7-3, with TRBD2 matching over 9 bases. The CDR3 is 15 residues long. V dropped 6 bases and J dropped 4; count of bases not matched to a gene: 7. Germline assignment: CDR1 SGHTA and CDR2 FQGTGA. The CDR3 is CASRAAGGPYNEQFF. CDR3 sequence (DNA): TGTGCCAGCAGGGCAGCGGGAGGCCCTTACAATGAGCAGTTCTTC.

The chain employs TRBV25-1 and TRBJ2-6; D is possibly TRBD1 (6 bases). Looked up from germline, CDR1 is MGHDK and CDR2 is SYGVNS. Deletions cut 7 bases from V and 0 bases from J, with 10 bases between. The length of the CDR3 is 15 residues. CDR3 residues: CASTGQVSGANVLTF. The CDR3 nucleotides are TGTGCCAGCACGGGACAAGTCTCTGGGGCCAACGTCCTGACTTTC.

The rearrangement uses TRBV6-5 and TRBJ2-5; 8 bases map to TRBD1. The CDR3 is made up of 16 amino acids. V trimming: 4 bases; J trimming: 2 bases; junction bases outside the gene matches: 9. Germline CDR1 is MNHEY and CDR2 is SVGAGI. In DNA, the CDR3 is TGTGCCAGCAGTTCGGCCGGGACAGGTCTTCAAGAGACCCAGTACTTC. Protein product: CASSSAGTGLQETQYF.

This clonotype was counted only a few times. V and J are TRBV5-1 and TRBJ1-2, with 8 bases lining up with TRBD1. Trimming cost V 0 bases and J 9 bases; bases outside gene matches: 10. There are 15 residues in the CDR3. Germline lookup yields CDR1 SGHRS and CDR2 YFSETQ. The CDR3 region has the DNA TGCGCCAGCAGCTTGGACCCGACAGGGGATCAGAGCTACACCTTC. This gives the protein CASSLDPTGDQSYTF.

The chain has TRBV29-1 and TRBJ1-4; D gene uncertain. Trimming took off 4 bases at V and 7 bases at J, with 10 bases between the two ends. Germline CDR1 reads SQVTM; CDR2 reads ANQGSEA. The CDR3 is 12 amino acids. The CDR3, as DNA: TGCAGCGTTGGCAGAAGGGCTGAAAAACTGTTTTTT. It codes for CSVGRRAEKLFF. Complete variable domain (other parts from reference TRBV29-1 and TRBJ1-4): SAVISQKPSRDICQRGTSLTIQCQVDSQVTMMFWYRQQPGQSLTLIATANQGSEATYESGFVIDKFPISRPNLTFSTLTVSNMSPEDSSIYLCSVGRRAEKLFFGSGTQLSVL.

The chain has TRBV27 and TRBJ2-1; D is possibly TRBD2 (7 bases). The germline V gene has CDR1 MNHEY and CDR2 SMNVEV (reference sequence). Trimming took off 6 bases at V and 0 bases at J, with 15 bases between the two ends. This CDR3 comprises 16 residues. The CDR3 loop reads CASRIGGLGSYNEQFF. The CDR3 coding sequence is TGTGCCAGCAGAATCGGGGGGCTGGGCTCCTACAATGAGCAGTTCTTC.